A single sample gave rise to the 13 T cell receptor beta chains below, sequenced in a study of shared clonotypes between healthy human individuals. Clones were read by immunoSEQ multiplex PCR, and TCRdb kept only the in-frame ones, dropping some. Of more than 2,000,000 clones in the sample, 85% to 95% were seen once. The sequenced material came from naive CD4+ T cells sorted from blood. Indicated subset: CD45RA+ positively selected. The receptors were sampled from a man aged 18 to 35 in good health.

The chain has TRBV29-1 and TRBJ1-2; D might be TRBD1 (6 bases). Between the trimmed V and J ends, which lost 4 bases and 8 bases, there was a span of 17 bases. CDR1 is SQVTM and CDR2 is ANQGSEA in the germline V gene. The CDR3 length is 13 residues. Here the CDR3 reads CSVAGGGRYGYTF. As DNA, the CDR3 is TGCAGCGTTGCGGGTGGGGGGCGATACGGCTACACCTTC.

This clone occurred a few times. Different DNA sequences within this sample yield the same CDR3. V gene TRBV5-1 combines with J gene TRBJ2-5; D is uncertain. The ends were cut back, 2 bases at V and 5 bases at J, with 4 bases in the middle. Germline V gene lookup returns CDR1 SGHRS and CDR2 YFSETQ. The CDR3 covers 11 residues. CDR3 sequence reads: CASSFFETQYF. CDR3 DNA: TGCGCCAGCAGCTTTTTTGAGACCCAGTACTTC.

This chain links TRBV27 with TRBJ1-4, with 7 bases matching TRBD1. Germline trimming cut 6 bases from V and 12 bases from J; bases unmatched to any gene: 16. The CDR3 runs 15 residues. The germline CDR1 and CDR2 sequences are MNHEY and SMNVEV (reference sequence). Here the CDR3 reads CASRSTGAGGWELFF. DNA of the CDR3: TGTGCCAGCAGATCCACAGGGGCCGGAGGATGGGAACTGTTTTTT. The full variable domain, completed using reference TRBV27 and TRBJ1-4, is EAQVTQNPRYLITVTGKKLTVTCSQNMNHEYMSWYRQDPGLGLRQIYYSMNVEVTDKGDVPEGYKVSRKEKRNFPLILESPSPNQTSLYFCASRSTGAGGWELFFGSGTQLSVL.

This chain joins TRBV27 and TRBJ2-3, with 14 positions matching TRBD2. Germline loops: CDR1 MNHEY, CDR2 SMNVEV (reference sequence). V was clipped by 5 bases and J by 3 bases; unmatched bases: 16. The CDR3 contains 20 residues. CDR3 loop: CASSPAPKTSGGVVTDTQYF. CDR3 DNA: TGTGCCAGCAGTCCCGCCCCCAAGACTAGCGGGGGGGTAGTGACAGATACGCAGTATTTT.

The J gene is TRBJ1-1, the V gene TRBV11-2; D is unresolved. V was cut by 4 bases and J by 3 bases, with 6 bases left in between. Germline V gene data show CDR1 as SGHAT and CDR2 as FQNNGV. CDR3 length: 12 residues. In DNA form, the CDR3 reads TGTGCCAGCAGCTCTATCTACACTGAAGCTTTCTTT. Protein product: CASSSIYTEAFF. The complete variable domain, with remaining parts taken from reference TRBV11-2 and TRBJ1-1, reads EAGVAQSPRYKIIEKRQSVAFWCNPISGHATLYWYQQILGQGPKLLIQFQNNGVVDDSQLPKDRFSAERLKGVDSTLKIQPAKLEDSAVYLCASSSIYTEAFFGQGTRLTVV.

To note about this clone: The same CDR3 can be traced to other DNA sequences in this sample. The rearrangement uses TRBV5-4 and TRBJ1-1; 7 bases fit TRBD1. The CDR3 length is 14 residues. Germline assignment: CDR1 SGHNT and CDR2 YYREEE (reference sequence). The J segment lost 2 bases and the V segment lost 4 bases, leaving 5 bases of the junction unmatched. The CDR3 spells CASSTGTENTEAFF. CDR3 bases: TGTGCCAGCAGCACGGGGACAGAAAACACTGAAGCTTTCTTT. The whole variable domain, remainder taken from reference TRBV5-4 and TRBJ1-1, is ETGVTQSPTHLIKTRGQQVTLRCSSQSGHNTVSWYQQALGQGPQFIFQYYREEENGRGNFPPRFSGLQFPNYSSELNVNALELDDSALYLCASSTGTENTEAFFGQGTRLTVV.

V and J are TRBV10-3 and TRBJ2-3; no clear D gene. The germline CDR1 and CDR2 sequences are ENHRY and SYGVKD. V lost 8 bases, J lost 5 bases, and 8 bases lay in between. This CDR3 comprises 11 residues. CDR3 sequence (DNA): TGTGCCATCGCTTTGGGAGATACGCAGTATTTT. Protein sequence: CAIALGDTQYF.

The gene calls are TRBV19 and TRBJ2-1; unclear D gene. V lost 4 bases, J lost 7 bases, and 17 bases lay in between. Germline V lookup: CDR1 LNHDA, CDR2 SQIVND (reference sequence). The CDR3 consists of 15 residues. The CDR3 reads CASSKKRDSINEQFF. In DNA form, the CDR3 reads TGTGCCAGTAGTAAGAAAAGAGATTCGATTAATGAGCAGTTCTTC.

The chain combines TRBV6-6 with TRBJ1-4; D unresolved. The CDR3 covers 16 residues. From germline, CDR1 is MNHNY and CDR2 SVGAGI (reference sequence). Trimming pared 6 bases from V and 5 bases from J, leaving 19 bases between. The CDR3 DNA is TGTGCCAGCAGCCTCCTCGGGCCGCGATCGAATGAAAAACTGTTTTTT. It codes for CASSLLGPRSNEKLFF.

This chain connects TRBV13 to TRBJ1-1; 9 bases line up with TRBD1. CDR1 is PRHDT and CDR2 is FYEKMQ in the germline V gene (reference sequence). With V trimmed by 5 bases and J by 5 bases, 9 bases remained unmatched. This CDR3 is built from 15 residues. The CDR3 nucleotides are TGTGCCAGCAGCCCTGACAGGGGGGTCGGAACTGAAGCTTTCTTT. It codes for CASSPDRGVGTEAFF.

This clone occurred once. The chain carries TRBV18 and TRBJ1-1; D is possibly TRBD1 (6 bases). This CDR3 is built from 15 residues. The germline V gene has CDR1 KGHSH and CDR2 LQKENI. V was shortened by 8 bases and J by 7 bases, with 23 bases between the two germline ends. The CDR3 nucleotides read TGTGCCAGCGCTCTGGGACAAGGCCAGTTGGGTGAAGCTTTCTTT. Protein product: CASALGQGQLGEAFF.

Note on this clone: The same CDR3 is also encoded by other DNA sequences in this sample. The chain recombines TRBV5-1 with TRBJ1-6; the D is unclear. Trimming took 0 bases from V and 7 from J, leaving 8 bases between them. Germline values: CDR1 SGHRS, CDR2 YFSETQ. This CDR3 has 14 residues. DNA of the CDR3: TGCGCCAGCAGCTTGGGCACAGTAAATTCACCCCTCCACTTT. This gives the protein CASSLGTVNSPLHF.

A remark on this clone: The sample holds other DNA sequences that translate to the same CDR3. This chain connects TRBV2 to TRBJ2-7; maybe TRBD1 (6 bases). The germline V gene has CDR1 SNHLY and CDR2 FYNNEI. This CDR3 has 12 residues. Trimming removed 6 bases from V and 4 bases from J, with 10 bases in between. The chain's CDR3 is CASSPTGYEQYF. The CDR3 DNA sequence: TGTGCCAGCAGCCCTACAGGGTACGAGCAGTACTTC.